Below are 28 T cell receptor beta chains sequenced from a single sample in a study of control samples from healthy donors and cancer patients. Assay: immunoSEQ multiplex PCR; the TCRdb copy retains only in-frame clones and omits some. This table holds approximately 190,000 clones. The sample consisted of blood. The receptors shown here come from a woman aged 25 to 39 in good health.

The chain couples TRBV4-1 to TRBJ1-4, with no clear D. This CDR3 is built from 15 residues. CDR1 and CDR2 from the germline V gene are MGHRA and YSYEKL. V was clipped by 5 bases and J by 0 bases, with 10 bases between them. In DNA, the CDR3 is TGCGCCAGCAGCATGGGTCGCGCAACTAATGAAAAACTGTTTTTT. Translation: CASSMGRATNEKLFF.

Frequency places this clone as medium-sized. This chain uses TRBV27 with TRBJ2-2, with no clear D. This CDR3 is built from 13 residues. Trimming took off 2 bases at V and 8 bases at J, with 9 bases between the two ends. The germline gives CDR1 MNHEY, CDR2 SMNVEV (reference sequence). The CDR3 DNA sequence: TGTGCCAGCAGTTTAACCCTGAGGGGGGAGCTGTTTTTT. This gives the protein CASSLTLRGELFF.

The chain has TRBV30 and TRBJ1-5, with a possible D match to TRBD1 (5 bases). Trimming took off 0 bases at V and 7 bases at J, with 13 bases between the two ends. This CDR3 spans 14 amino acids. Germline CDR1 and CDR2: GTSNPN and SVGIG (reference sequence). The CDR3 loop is CAWSVGQGEQPQHF. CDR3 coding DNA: TGTGCCTGGAGTGTCGGGCAGGGCGAACAGCCCCAGCATTTT. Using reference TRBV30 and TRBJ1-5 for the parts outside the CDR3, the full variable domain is SQTIHQWPATLVQPVGSPLSLECTVEGTSNPNLYWYRQAAGRGLQLLFYSVGIGQISSEVPQNLSASRPQDRQFILSSKKLLLSDSGFYLCAWSVGQGEQPQHFGDGTRLSIL.

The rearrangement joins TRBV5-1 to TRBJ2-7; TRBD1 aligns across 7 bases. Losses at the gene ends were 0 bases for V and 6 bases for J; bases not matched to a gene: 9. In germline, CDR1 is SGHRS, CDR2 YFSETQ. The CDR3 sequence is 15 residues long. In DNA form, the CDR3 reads TGCGCCAGCAGCTTGGAGACAGGGTACAGTCGCGAGCAGTACTTC. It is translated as CASSLETGYSREQYF. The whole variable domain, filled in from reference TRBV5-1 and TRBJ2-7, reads KAGVTQTPRYLIKTRGQQVTLSCSPISGHRSVSWYQQTPGQGLQFLFEYFSETQRNKGNFPGRFSGRQFSNSRSEMNVSTLELGDSALYLCASSLETGYSREQYFGPGTRLTVT.

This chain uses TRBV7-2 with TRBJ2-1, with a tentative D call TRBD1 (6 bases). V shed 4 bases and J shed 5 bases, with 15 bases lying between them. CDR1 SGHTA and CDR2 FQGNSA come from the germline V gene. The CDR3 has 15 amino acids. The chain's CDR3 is CASSYKQGPNNEQFF. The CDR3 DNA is TGTGCCAGCAGCTATAAGCAGGGGCCCAACAATGAGCAGTTCTTC.

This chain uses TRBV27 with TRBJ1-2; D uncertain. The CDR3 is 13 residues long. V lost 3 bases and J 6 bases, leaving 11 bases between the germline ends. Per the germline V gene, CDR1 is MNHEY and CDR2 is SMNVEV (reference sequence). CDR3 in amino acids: CASSFHPLDGYTF. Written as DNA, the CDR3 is TGTGCCAGCAGTTTCCATCCCCTCGATGGCTACACCTTC.

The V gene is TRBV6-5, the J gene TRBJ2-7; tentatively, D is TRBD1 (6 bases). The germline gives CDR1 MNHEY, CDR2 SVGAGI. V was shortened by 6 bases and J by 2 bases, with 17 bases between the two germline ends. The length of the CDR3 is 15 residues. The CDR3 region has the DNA TGTGCCAGCAGGGCAGGGGTGGAAGCCGCCTACGAGCAGTACTTC. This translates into CASRAGVEAAYEQYF.

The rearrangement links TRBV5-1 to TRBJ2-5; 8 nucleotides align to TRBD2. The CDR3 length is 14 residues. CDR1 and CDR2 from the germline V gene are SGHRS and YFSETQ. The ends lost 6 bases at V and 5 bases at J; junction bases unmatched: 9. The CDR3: CASTTGTSGETQYF. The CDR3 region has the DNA TGCGCCAGCACTACCGGGACTAGTGGGGAGACCCAGTACTTC.

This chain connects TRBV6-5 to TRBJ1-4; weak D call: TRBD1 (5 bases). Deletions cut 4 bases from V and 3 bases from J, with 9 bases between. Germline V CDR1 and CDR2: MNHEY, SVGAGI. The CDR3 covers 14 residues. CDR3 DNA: TGTGCCAGCAGTTGGGACGGACCTAATGAAAAACTGTTTTTT. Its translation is CASSWDGPNEKLFF.

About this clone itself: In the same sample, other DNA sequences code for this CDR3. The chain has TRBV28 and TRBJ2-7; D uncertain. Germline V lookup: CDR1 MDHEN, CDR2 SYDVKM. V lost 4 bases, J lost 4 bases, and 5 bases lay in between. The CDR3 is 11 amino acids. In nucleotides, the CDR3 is TGTGCCAGCAGTTCTTTGTACGAGCAGTACTTC. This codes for CASSSLYEQYF.

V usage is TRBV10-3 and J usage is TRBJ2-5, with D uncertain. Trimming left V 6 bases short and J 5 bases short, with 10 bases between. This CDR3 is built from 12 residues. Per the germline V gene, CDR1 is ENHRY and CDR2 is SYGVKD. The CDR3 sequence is CAISPKGETQYF. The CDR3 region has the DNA TGTGCCATCAGCCCAAAAGGGGAGACCCAGTACTTC.

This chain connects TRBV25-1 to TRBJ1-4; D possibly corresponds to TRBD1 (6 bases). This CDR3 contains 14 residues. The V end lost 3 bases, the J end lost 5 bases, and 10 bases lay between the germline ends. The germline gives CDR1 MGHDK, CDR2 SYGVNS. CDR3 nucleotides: TGTGCCAGCAGTGAGGGGCAGGGGAATGAAAAACTGTTTTTT. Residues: CASSEGQGNEKLFF.

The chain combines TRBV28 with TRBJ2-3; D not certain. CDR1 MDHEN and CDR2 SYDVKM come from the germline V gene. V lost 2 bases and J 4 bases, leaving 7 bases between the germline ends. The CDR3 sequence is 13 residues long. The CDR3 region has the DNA TGTGCCAGCAGTTTAACGGTTGCAGATACGCAGTATTTT. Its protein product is CASSLTVADTQYF.

Written as DNA, the CDR3 is TGTGCCAGCTCACCACGGGATACCCCTGAAGCTTTCTTT. Residues: CASSPRDTPEAFF. The rearrangement uses TRBV18 and TRBJ1-1; D is ambiguous. Trimming took off 1 base at V and 6 bases at J, with 9 bases between the two ends. Per the germline V gene, CDR1 is KGHSH and CDR2 is LQKENI. CDR3 size: 13 residues.

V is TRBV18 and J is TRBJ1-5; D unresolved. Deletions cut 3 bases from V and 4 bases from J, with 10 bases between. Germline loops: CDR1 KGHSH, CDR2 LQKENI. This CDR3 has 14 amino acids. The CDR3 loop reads CASSPDNGNQPQHF. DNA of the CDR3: TGTGCCAGCTCACCCGACAATGGGAATCAGCCCCAGCATTTT. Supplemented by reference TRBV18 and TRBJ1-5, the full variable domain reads NAGVMQNPRHLVRRRGQEARLRCSPMKGHSHVYWYRQLPEEGLKFMVYLQKENIIDESGMPKERFSAEFPKEGPSILRIQQVVRGDSAAYFCASSPDNGNQPQHFGDGTRLSIL.

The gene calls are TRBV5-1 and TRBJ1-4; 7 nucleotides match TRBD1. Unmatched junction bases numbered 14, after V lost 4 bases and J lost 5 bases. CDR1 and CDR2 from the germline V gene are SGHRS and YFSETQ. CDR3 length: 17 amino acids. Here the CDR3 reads CASSLRGGEYINEKLFF. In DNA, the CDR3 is TGCGCCAGCAGCCTCCGAGGGGGCGAATACATAAATGAAAAACTGTTTTTT. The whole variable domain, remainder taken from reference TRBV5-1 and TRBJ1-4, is KAGVTQTPRYLIKTRGQQVTLSCSPISGHRSVSWYQQTPGQGLQFLFEYFSETQRNKGNFPGRFSGRQFSNSRSEMNVSTLELGDSALYLCASSLRGGEYINEKLFFGSGTQLSVL.

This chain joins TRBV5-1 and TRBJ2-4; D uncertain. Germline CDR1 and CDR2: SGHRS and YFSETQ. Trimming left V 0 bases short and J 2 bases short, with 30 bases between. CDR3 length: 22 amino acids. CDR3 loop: CASSLEAKDIFEVPLTKNIQYF. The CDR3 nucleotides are TGCGCCAGCAGCTTGGAGGCAAAAGATATATTCGAGGTTCCCCTGACCAAAAACATTCAGTACTTC. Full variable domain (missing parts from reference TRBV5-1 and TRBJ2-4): KAGVTQTPRYLIKTRGQQVTLSCSPISGHRSVSWYQQTPGQGLQFLFEYFSETQRNKGNFPGRFSGRQFSNSRSEMNVSTLELGDSALYLCASSLEAKDIFEVPLTKNIQYFGAGTRLSVL.

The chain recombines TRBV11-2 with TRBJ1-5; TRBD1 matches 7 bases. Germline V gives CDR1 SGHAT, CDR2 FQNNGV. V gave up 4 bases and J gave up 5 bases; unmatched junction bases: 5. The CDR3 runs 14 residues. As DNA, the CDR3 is TGTGCCAGCAGCTCGACAGGGCTGTATCAGCCCCAGCATTTT. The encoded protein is CASSSTGLYQPQHF.

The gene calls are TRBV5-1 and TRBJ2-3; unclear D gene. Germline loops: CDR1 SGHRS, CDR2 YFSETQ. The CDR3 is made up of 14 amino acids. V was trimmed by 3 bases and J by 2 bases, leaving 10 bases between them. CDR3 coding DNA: TGCGCCAGCAGCTACGGGCGGAACACAGATACGCAGTATTTT. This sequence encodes CASSYGRNTDTQYF. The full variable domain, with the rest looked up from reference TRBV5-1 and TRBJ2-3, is KAGVTQTPRYLIKTRGQQVTLSCSPISGHRSVSWYQQTPGQGLQFLFEYFSETQRNKGNFPGRFSGRQFSNSRSEMNVSTLELGDSALYLCASSYGRNTDTQYFGPGTRLTVL.

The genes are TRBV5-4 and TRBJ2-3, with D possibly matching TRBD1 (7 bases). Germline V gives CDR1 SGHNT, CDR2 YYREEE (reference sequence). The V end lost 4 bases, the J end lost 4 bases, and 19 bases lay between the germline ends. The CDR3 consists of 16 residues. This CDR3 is CASSPDDREVPDTQYF. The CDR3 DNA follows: TGTGCCAGCAGCCCCGATGACAGGGAGGTCCCAGATACGCAGTATTTT.

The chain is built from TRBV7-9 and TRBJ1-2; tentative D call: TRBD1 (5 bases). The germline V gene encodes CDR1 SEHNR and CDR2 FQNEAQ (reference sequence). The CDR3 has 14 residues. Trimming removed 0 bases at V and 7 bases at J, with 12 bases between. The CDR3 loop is CASSLARNRSGYTF. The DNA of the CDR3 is TGTGCCAGCAGCTTAGCGCGTAACAGGTCTGGCTACACCTTC.

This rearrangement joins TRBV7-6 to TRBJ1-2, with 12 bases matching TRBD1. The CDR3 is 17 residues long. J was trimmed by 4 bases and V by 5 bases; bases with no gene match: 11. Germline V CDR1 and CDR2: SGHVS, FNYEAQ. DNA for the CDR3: TGTGCCAGCAGCCCGCCTGGGACAGGGGGCCTCCCCTATGGCTACACCTTC. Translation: CASSPPGTGGLPYGYTF.

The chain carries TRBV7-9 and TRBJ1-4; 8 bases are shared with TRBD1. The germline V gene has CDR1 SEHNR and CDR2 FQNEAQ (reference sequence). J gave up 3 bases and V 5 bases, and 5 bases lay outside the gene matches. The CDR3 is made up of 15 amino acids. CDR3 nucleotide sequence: TGTGCCAGCAGCCGACAGGGGCGGCCTAATGAAAAACTGTTTTTT. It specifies CASSRQGRPNEKLFF.

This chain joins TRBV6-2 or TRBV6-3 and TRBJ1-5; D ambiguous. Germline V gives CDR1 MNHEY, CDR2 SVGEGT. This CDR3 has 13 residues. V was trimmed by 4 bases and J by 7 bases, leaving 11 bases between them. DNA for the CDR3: TGTGCCAGCAGTTCTGAGGTAAGGCAGCCCCAGCATTTT. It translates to CASSSEVRQPQHF.

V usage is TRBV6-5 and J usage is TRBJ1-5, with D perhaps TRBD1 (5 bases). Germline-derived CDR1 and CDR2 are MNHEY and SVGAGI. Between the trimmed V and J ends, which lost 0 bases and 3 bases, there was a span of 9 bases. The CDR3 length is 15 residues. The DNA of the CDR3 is TGTGCCAGCAGTTACTCAGGACAATCCAATCAGCCCCAGCATTTT. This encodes CASSYSGQSNQPQHF.

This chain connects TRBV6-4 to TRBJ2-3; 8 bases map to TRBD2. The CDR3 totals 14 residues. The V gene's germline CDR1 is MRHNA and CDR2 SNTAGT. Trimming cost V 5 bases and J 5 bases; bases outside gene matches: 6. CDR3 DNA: TGTGCCAGCAGTAGGCGCGGGGGGCAAGATACGCAGTATTTT. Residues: CASSRRGGQDTQYF.

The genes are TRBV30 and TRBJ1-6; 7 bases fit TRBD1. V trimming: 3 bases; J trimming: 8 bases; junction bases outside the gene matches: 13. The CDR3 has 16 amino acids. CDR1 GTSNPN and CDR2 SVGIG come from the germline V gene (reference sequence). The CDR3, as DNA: TGTGCCTGGAGCAAGGGACAGCGAGTCTTGTATTCACCCCTCCACTTT. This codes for CAWSKGQRVLYSPLHF. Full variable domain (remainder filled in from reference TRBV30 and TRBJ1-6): SQTIHQWPATLVQPVGSPLSLECTVEGTSNPNLYWYRQAAGRGLQLLFYSVGIGQISSEVPQNLSASRPQDRQFILSSKKLLLSDSGFYLCAWSKGQRVLYSPLHFGNGTRLTVT.

The CDR3 coding sequence is TGCGCCAGCAGCCCTGACTTGACGAACACCGGGGAGCTGTTTTTT. Residues: CASSPDLTNTGELFF. This chain joins TRBV4-1 and TRBJ2-2; D call uncertain. Germline CDR1 reads MGHRA; CDR2 reads YSYEKL. CDR3 size: 15 residues. The ends were cut back, 4 bases at V and 0 bases at J, with 9 bases in the middle.